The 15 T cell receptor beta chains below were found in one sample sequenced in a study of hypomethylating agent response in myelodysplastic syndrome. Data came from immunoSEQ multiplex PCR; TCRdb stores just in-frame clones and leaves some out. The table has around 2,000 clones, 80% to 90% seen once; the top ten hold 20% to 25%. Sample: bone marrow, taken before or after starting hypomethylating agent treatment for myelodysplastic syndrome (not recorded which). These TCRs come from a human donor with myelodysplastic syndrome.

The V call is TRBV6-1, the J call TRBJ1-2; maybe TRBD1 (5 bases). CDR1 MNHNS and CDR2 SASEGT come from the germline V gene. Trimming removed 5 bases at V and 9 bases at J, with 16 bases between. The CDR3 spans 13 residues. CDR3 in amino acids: CASSHRSSLSYTF. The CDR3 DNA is TGTGCCAGCAGTCACAGGTCCTCGTTAAGCTACACCTTC.

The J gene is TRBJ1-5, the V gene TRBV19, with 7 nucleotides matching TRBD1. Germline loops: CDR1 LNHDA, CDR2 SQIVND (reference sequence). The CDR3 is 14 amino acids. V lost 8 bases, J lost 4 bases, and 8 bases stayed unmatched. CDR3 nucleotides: TGTGCCAGTTCAGTCAGGGGGAAGAATCAGCCCCAGCATTTT. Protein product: CASSVRGKNQPQHF.

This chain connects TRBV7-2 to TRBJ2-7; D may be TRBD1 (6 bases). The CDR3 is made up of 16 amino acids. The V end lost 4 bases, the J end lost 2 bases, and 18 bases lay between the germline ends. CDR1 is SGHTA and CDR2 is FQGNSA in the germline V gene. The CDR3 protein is CASSSKTGLYPYEQYF. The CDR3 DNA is TGTGCCAGCAGCTCGAAGACAGGCCTTTACCCCTACGAGCAGTACTTC.

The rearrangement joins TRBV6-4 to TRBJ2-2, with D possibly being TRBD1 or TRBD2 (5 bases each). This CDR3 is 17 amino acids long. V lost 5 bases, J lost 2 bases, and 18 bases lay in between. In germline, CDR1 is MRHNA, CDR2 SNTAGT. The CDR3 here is CASSRSGTGANTGELFF. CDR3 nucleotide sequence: TGTGCCAGCAGTAGGTCCGGGACGGGCGCTAACACCGGGGAGCTGTTTTTT.

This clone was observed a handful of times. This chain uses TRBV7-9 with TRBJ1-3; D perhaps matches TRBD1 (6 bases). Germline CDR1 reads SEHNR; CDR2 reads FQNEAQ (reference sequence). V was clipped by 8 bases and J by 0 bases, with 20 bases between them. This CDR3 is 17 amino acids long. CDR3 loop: CASARGTTGLSGNTIYF. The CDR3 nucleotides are TGTGCCAGCGCCCGGGGAACCACAGGGCTCTCTGGAAACACCATATATTTT.

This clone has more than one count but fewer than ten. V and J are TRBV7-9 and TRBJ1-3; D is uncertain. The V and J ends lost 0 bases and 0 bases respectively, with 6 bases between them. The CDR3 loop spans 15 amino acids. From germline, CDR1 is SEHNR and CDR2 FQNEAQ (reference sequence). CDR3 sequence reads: CASSLAEGSGNTIYF. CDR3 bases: TGTGCCAGCAGCTTAGCGGAGGGCTCTGGAAACACCATATATTTT.

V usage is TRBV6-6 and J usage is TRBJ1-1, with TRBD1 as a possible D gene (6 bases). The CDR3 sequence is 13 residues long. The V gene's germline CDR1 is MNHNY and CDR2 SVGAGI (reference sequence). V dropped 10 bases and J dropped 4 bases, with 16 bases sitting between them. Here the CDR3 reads CATRGGKGTEAFF. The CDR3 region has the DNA TGTGCCACCCGAGGGGGAAAGGGCACTGAAGCTTTCTTT.

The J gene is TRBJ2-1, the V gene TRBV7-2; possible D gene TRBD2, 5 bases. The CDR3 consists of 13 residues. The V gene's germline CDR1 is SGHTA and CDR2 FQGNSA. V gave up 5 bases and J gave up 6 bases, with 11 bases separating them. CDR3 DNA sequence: TGTGCCAGCAGCCTAGGACTGTTCAATGAGCAGTTCTTC. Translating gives CASSLGLFNEQFF.

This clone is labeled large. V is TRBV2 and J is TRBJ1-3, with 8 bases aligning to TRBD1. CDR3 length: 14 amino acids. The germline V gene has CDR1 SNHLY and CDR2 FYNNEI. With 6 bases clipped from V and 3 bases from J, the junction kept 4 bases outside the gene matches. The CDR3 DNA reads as TGTGCCAGCAGGGTTGACAGGGGTGGAAACACCATATATTTT. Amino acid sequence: CASRVDRGGNTIYF.

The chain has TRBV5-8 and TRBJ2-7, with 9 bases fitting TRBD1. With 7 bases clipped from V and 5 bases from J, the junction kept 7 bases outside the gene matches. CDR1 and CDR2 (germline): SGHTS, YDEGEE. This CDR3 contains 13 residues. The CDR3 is CASAGTGHNEQYF. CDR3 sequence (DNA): TGTGCCAGCGCCGGGACAGGGCACAACGAGCAGTACTTC.

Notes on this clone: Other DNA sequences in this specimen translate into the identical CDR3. The CDR3 DNA is TGTGCCTGGAGTGACAGGGATGGGAACACCATATATTTT. Translated: CAWSDRDGNTIYF. The chain has TRBV30 and TRBJ1-3; D might be TRBD1 (6 bases). Germline V CDR1 and CDR2: GTSNPN, SVGIG (reference sequence). Trimming took off 1 base at V and 7 bases at J, with 11 bases between the two ends. The CDR3 is made up of 13 amino acids.

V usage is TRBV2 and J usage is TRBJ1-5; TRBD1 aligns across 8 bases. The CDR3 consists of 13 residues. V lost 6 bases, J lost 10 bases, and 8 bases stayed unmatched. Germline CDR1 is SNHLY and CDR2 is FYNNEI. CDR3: CASRGQGALPQHF. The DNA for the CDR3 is TGTGCCAGCAGGGGGCAGGGGGCCCTTCCCCAGCATTTT.

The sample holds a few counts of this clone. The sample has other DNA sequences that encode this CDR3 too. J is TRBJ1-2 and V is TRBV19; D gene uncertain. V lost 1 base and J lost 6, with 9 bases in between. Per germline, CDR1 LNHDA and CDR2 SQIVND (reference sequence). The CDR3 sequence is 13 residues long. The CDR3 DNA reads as TGTGCCAGTAGTATAGGGGCACATGATGGCTACACCTTC. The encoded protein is CASSIGAHDGYTF.

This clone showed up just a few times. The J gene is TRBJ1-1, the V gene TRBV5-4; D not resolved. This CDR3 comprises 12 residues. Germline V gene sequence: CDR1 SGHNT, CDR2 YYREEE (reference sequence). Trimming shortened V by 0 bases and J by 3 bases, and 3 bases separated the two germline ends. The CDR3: CASSLGDTEAFF. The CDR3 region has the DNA TGTGCCAGCAGCTTGGGTGACACTGAAGCTTTCTTT.

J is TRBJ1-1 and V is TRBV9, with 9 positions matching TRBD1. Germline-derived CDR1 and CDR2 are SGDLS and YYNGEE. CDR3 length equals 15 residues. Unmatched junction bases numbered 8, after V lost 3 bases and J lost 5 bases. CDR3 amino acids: CASSGGGTGRTEAFF. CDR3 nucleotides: TGTGCCAGCAGCGGTGGAGGGACAGGGAGGACTGAAGCTTTCTTT.